The 15 T cell receptor beta chains below were found in one sample sequenced in a study of T-cell reconstitution after alpha-beta-depleted transplantation in children. Researchers prepared the TCRbeta library using unique molecular identifiers, the study reports. TCRdb reanalysed the PCR reads using MiXCR and keeps one entry per CDR3 protein. Among 300,000 to 400,000 distinct CDR3 sequences, 13% were seen once, and the ten largest hold 3.5% to 4.5%. The material sequenced was PBMCs, taken from the stem cell graft. The receptors here all came from a human donor who donated a stem cell graft to a child with Fanconi anemia.

The V and J genes are TRBV7-8 and TRBJ2-1; 16 bases map to TRBD2. Germline V lookup: CDR1 SGHVS, CDR2 FQNEAQ. Losses at the gene ends were 1 base for V and 9 bases for J; bases not matched to a gene: 6. The CDR3 totals 17 residues. The CDR3 reads CASSLVGTSGGAGEQFF. The CDR3 coding sequence is TGTGCCAGCAGCTTAGTAGGGACTAGCGGGGGGGCCGGTGAGCAGTTCTTC.

This clonotype was seen a handful of times. V and J are TRBV2 and TRBJ2-3, with TRBD2 identical over 11 bases. The germline V gene encodes CDR1 SNHLY and CDR2 FYNNEI. V gave up 7 bases and J gave up 0 bases; unmatched junction bases: 9. This CDR3 is 17 amino acids long. CDR3 in amino acids: CASTPGLAGFSTDTQYF. The CDR3 DNA sequence: TGTGCCAGCACTCCTGGACTAGCGGGTTTTAGCACAGATACGCAGTATTTT.

The J gene is TRBJ1-4, the V gene TRBV4-2; the D gene is possibly TRBD1 (5 bases). From germline, CDR1 is LGHNA and CDR2 YNFKEQ. This CDR3 has 14 residues. V was shortened by 3 bases and J by 7 bases, with 12 bases between the two germline ends. This CDR3 reads CASSHTGEGEKLFF. The CDR3 DNA reads TGTGCCAGCAGCCATACGGGGGAGGGTGAAAAACTGTTTTTT.

This chain links TRBV6-5 with TRBJ1-5; D gene unclear. V was pared by 6 bases and J by 7 bases, with 10 bases between. CDR3 size: 12 residues. Germline assignment: CDR1 MNHEY and CDR2 SVGAGI. CDR3 amino acids: CASSYPGQPQHF. As DNA, the CDR3 is TGTGCCAGCAGCTACCCGGGGCAGCCCCAGCATTTT.

CDR3 coding DNA: TGTGCCAGCAGCCCCAACGGAGGGGGGCGCGACACCGGGGAGCTGTTTTTT. Encoded protein: CASSPNGGGRDTGELFF. The gene calls are TRBV3-1 and TRBJ2-2; the D call may be TRBD1 or TRBD2 (6 bases each). V dropped 4 bases and J dropped 3 bases, with 18 bases sitting between them. This CDR3 is built from 17 residues. Germline CDR1 reads LGHDT; CDR2 reads YNNKEL (reference sequence).

The chain uses TRBV3-1 and TRBJ1-4; 9 bases line up with TRBD1. CDR1 and CDR2 from the germline V gene are LGHDT and YNNKEL (reference sequence). The J segment lost 7 bases and the V segment lost 1 base, leaving 4 bases of the junction unmatched. The CDR3 loop spans 15 amino acids. The CDR3 loop is CASSQVETGGEKLFF. CDR3 nucleotide sequence: TGTGCCAGCAGCCAAGTTGAGACAGGGGGTGAAAAACTGTTTTTT.

This clonotype was seen many times. The rearrangement joins TRBV5-5 to TRBJ2-2, with D possibly being TRBD1 or TRBD2 (7 bases each). This CDR3 comprises 14 residues. The germline V gene encodes CDR1 SGHKS and CDR2 YYEKEE (reference sequence). V lost 0 bases and J 10 bases, leaving 13 bases between the germline ends. CDR3 in amino acids: CASSLVGRGLELFF. In DNA form, the CDR3 reads TGTGCCAGCAGCTTGGTGGGGAGGGGGCTGGAGCTGTTTTTT.

This chain uses TRBV29-1 with TRBJ2-6; 7 bases fit TRBD2. Trimming removed 5 bases from V and 2 bases from J; junction bases left unmatched: 6. The CDR3 sequence is 15 residues long. CDR1 and CDR2 (germline): SQVTM, ANQGSEA. CDR3 DNA sequence: TGCAGCGTTTGGGGGGGATCAGCTGGGGCCAACGTCCTGACTTTC. Translating it yields CSVWGGSAGANVLTF.

This clonotype was found many times. This rearrangement joins TRBV4-3 to TRBJ2-1; TRBD2 matches 8 bases. Losses at the gene ends were 5 bases for V and 0 bases for J; bases not matched to a gene: 3. The V gene's germline CDR1 is LGHNA and CDR2 YSLEER. The CDR3 is 15 amino acids. The CDR3: CASSISGNSYNEQFF. The CDR3 bases are TGCGCCAGCAGCATTAGCGGGAACTCCTACAATGAGCAGTTCTTC.

This clonotype was observed a few times. This chain joins TRBV12-3 or TRBV12-4 and TRBJ2-3; weak D call: TRBD1 (6 bases). V shed 5 bases and J shed 0 bases, with 12 bases lying between them. This CDR3 is built from 15 residues. The CDR3 sequence is CASSRGTQSTDTQYF. The CDR3 coding sequence is TGTGCCAGCAGTAGAGGGACACAAAGCACAGATACGCAGTATTTT.

The J gene is TRBJ2-7, the V gene TRBV6-2 or TRBV6-3; D gene unclear. The V and J ends lost 3 bases and 1 base respectively, with 10 bases between them. The CDR3 extends over 14 amino acids. From germline, CDR1 is MNHEY and CDR2 SVGEGT. CDR3 sequence (DNA): TGTGCCAGCAGTTATGGTGACAAATCCTACGAGCAGTACTTC. It is translated as CASSYGDKSYEQYF.

This clonotype was found many times. The V and J genes are TRBV5-1 and TRBJ2-5; possibly TRBD2 for D (6 bases). Between the trimmed V and J ends, which lost 3 bases and 0 bases, there was a span of 9 bases. This CDR3 spans 14 amino acids. The germline gives CDR1 SGHRS, CDR2 YFSETQ. CDR3 loop: CASSSGDYQETQYF. The CDR3 nucleotides are TGCGCCAGCAGCTCGGGGGACTACCAAGAGACCCAGTACTTC.

The table lists this clonotype with a few counts. The rearrangement uses TRBV6-2 or TRBV6-3 and TRBJ2-7; 10 nucleotides match TRBD2. V was pared by 6 bases and J by 3 bases, with 8 bases of the junction left unmatched. The germline gives CDR1 MNHEY, CDR2 SVGEGT. The CDR3 spans 15 residues. The CDR3 sequence: CASSSTSGVLYEQYV. CDR3 in DNA: TGTGCCAGCAGCTCCACTAGCGGGGTCCTCTACGAGCAGTACGTC.

This clonotype has more than one count but fewer than ten. The rearrangement joins TRBV12-3 or TRBV12-4 to TRBJ2-3, with D perhaps being TRBD1 or TRBD2 (5 bases each). Trimming removed 3 bases from V and 1 base from J, with 14 bases in between. The length of the CDR3 is 16 residues. The CDR3 region is CASSFRELVRTDTQYF. The CDR3 coding sequence is TGTGCCAGCAGTTTCAGGGAGTTAGTACGCACAGATACGCAGTATTTT.

This clonotype has a count of ten or more. CDR3 bases: TGTGCCTCTCGGGTCGGACCCTACGAGCAGTACTTC. It codes for CASRVGPYEQYF. The chain carries TRBV6-2 or TRBV6-3 and TRBJ2-7; D call uncertain. V was shortened by 11 bases and J by 2 bases, with 13 bases between the two germline ends. The CDR3 length is 12 residues. CDR1 is MNHEY, CDR2 SVGEGT, per germline.